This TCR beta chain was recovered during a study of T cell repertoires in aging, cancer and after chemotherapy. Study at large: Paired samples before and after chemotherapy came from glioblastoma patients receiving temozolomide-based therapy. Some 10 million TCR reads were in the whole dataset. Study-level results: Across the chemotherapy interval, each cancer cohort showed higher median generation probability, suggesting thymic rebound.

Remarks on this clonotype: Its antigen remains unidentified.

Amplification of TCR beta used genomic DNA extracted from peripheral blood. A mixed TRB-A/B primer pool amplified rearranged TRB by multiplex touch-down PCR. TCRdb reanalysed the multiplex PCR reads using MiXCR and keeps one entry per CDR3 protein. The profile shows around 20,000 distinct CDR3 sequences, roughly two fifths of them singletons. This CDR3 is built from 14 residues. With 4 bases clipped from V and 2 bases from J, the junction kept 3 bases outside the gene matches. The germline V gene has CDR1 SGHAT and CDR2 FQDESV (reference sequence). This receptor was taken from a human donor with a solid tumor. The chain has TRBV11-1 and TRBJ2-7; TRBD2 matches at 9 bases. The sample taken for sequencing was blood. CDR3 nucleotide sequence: TGTGCCAGCAGCTACGGACTAGCGCCCTACGAGCAGTACTTC. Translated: CASSYGLAPYEQYF.